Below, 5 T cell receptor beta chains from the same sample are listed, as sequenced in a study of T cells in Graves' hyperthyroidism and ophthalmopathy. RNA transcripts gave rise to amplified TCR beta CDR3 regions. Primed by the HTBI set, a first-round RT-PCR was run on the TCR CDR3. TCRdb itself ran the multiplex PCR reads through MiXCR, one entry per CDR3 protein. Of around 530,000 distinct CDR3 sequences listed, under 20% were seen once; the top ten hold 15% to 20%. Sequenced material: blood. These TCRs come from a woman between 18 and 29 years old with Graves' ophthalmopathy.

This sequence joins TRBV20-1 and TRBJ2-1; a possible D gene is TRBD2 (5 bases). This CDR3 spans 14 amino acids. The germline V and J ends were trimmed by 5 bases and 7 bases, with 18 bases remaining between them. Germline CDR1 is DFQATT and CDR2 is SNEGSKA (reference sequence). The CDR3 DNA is TGCAGTGCTGGTAGGGTCCTGGGCGGGAATGAGCAGTTCTTC. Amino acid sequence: CSAGRVLGGNEQFF.

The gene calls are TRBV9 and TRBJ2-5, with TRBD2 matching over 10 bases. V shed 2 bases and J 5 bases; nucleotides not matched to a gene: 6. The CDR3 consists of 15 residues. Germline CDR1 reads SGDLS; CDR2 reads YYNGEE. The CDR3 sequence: CASSVSGRAGETQYF. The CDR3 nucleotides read TGTGCCAGCAGCGTGAGCGGGAGGGCCGGGGAGACCCAGTACTTC.

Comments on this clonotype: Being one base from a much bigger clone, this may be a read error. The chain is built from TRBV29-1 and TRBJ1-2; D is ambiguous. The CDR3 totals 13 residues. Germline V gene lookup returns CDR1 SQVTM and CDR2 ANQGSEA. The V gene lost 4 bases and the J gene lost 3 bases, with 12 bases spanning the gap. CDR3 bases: TGCAGCGTTGCGTCGGCCAACTACTATGGCTACACCTTC. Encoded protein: CSVASANYYGYTF. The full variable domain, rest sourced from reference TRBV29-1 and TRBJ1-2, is SAVISQKPSRDICQRGTSLTIQCQVDSQVTMMFWYRQQPGQSLTLIATANQGSEATYESGFVIDKFPISRPNLTFSTLTVSNMSPEDSSIYLCSVASANYYGYTFGSGTRLTVV.

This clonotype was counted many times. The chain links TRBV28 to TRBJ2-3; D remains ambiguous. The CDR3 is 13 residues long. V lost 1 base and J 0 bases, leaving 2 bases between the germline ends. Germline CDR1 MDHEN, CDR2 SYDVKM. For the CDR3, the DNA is TGTGCCAGCAGTTTATATAGCACAGATACGCAGTATTTT. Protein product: CASSLYSTDTQYF.

The CDR3 here is CASSSTGTPSTGELFF. CDR3 nucleotide sequence: TGTGCCAGCAGCTCTACCGGGACACCCTCCACCGGGGAGCTGTTTTTT. V usage is TRBV9 and J usage is TRBJ2-2; TRBD1 is a possible D gene (6 bases). The CDR3 length is 16 residues. Germline-derived CDR1 and CDR2 are SGDLS and YYNGEE. Deletions cut 4 bases from V and 4 bases from J, with 17 bases between.